The 25 T cell receptor beta chains in this list originate from one sample, sequenced in a study of blood T cell repertoires in COVID-19. The data were produced by immunoSEQ multiplex PCR, yet TCRdb's version contains in-frame clones alone and is incomplete. The repertoire holds some 80,000 clones, with roughly 86% as singletons. Sequencing used peripheral blood. The source of these receptors is a man older than 75 with active or convalescent COVID-19.

The rearrangement uses TRBV20-1 and TRBJ1-5; possibly TRBD1 for D (5 bases). The CDR3 has 12 amino acids. Trimming shortened V by 3 bases and J by 9 bases, and 12 bases separated the two germline ends. Germline V CDR1 and CDR2: DFQATT, SNEGSKA (reference sequence). The CDR3, as DNA: TGCAGTGCTAGTCAAAGGGGATGGCCCCAGCATTTT. It specifies CSASQRGWPQHF.

This chain uses TRBV28 with TRBJ1-4; 9 bases are a match to TRBD1. V shed 2 bases and J 3 bases; nucleotides not matched to a gene: 7. This CDR3 is 17 amino acids long. Looked up from germline, CDR1 is MDHEN and CDR2 is SYDVKM. The CDR3 loop is CASSLPGQGTPNEKLFF. CDR3 nucleotides: TGTGCCAGCAGTTTACCCGGACAGGGGACCCCTAATGAAAAACTGTTTTTT.

Details on this clone: At the DNA level, this CDR3 is encoded by other sequences in the same sample as well. V and J are TRBV5-1 and TRBJ2-3; 10 nucleotides match TRBD2. The CDR3 runs to 16 residues. Germline V gene lookup returns CDR1 SGHRS and CDR2 YFSETQ. V dropped 0 bases and J dropped 3; count of bases not matched to a gene: 4. CDR3 amino acids: CASSLAPSGGTDTQYF. In nucleotides, the CDR3 is TGCGCCAGCAGCTTGGCCCCTAGCGGGGGAACAGATACGCAGTATTTT.

This clone was seen just once. The chain couples TRBV5-6 to TRBJ1-2; D is undetermined. The CDR3 has 16 amino acids. V lost 0 bases and J 1 base, leaving 13 bases between the germline ends. CDR1 and CDR2 from the germline V gene are SGHDT and YYEEEE. The CDR3 here is CASSLAPTAINYGYTF. CDR3 DNA: TGTGCCAGCAGCTTGGCGCCAACAGCTATTAACTATGGCTACACCTTC.

The chain recombines TRBV6-5 with TRBJ2-1, with 10 bases fitting TRBD2. The CDR3 totals 15 residues. V lost 6 bases and J lost 8; bases outside the gene matches: 10. Germline V CDR1 and CDR2: MNHEY, SVGAGI. The CDR3 DNA sequence: TGTGCCAGCAGGCCCCGGGCTAGCGGGGGTCATGAGCAGTTCTTC. Its translation: CASRPRASGGHEQFF.

V gene TRBV2 combines with J gene TRBJ2-1; 7 bases are a match to TRBD1. The CDR3 has 14 residues. The germline V gene has CDR1 SNHLY and CDR2 FYNNEI. The junction had 11 bases not matched to a gene; V was cut back by 6 bases and J by 9 bases. The CDR3 loop is CASRQGVMPGEQFF. In DNA form, the CDR3 reads TGTGCCAGCAGGCAGGGGGTAATGCCCGGTGAGCAGTTCTTC.

This clone has just a few counts. The chain combines TRBV3-1 (or the pseudogene TRBV3-2) with TRBJ2-7; D is unclear. Germline loops: CDR1 LGHDT, CDR2 YNNKEL (reference sequence). Trimming removed 0 bases at V and 2 bases at J, with 8 bases between. This CDR3 region has 14 residues. The CDR3 is CASSQESPTYEQYV. The CDR3 DNA follows: TGTGCCAGCAGCCAAGAGTCACCTACCTACGAGCAGTACGTC.

The chain recombines TRBV5-4 with TRBJ1-6, with D possibly matching TRBD1 (6 bases). CDR3 size: 15 residues. The V gene lost 4 bases and the J gene lost 9 bases, with 17 bases spanning the gap. Germline CDR1 reads SGHNT; CDR2 reads YYREEE (reference sequence). DNA for the CDR3: TGTGCCAGCAGCCCGCAGGGGCGGGGGTTTTCACCCCTCCACTTT. Translation gives CASSPQGRGFSPLHF. Full variable domain (remainder filled in from reference TRBV5-4 and TRBJ1-6): ETGVTQSPTHLIKTRGQQVTLRCSSQSGHNTVSWYQQALGQGPQFIFQYYREEENGRGNFPPRFSGLQFPNYSSELNVNALELDDSALYLCASSPQGRGFSPLHFGNGTRLTVT.

This chain connects TRBV28 to TRBJ2-7; TRBD2 matches 9 bases. Germline loops: CDR1 MDHEN, CDR2 SYDVKM. Germline trimming cut 9 bases from V and 5 bases from J; bases unmatched to any gene: 8. The CDR3 runs to 13 residues. The CDR3 here is CASRMGTSNEQYV. The CDR3 region has the DNA TGTGCCAGTAGAATGGGGACTAGCAACGAGCAGTACGTC.

The rearrangement joins TRBV3-1 (or the pseudogene TRBV3-2) to TRBJ1-1, with D hard to call. CDR3 length: 14 residues. Germline CDR1 reads LGHDT; CDR2 reads YNNKEL (reference sequence). Trimming removed 4 bases from V and 2 bases from J, with 11 bases in between. CDR3 loop: CASSRSGSNTEAFF. As DNA, the CDR3 is TGTGCCAGCAGCCGCTCCGGGAGTAACACTGAAGCTTTCTTT.

The chain combines TRBV7-8 with TRBJ2-1; D remains ambiguous. This CDR3 has 12 amino acids. Germline V gene sequence: CDR1 SGHVS, CDR2 FQNEAQ. The ends were cut back, 5 bases at V and 4 bases at J, with 6 bases in the middle. CDR3 DNA sequence: TGTGCCAGCAGCCCAGGATACAATGAGCAGTTCTTC. Its protein is CASSPGYNEQFF.

This chain joins TRBV10-1 and TRBJ2-1, with 9 bases identical to TRBD1. This CDR3 has 15 residues. V lost 5 bases and J lost 2; bases outside the gene matches: 4. The V gene's germline CDR1 is WNHNN and CDR2 SYGVQD (reference sequence). This CDR3 is CASSPRDRAYNEQFF. In DNA form, the CDR3 reads TGCGCCAGCAGTCCGCGGGACAGGGCCTACAATGAGCAGTTCTTC.

This chain joins TRBV6-5 and TRBJ1-6; weak D call: TRBD1 (5 bases). The germline CDR1 and CDR2 sequences are MNHEY and SVGAGI. V lost 0 bases and J 5 bases, leaving 11 bases between the germline ends. The CDR3 has 16 amino acids. CDR3 sequence reads: CASSYSLGQNNSPLHF. CDR3 nucleotides: TGTGCCAGCAGTTACTCACTGGGGCAGAATAATTCACCCCTCCACTTT.

The chain carries TRBV29-1 and TRBJ1-2; TRBD1 matches 9 bases. V lost 6 bases to trimming and J lost 1 base; unmatched junction nucleotides: 0. Germline V CDR1 and CDR2: SQVTM, ANQGSEA. The length of the CDR3 is 12 residues. Here the CDR3 reads CSVDRGNYGYTF. CDR3 nucleotide sequence: TGCAGCGTGGACAGGGGTAACTATGGCTACACCTTC.

V and J are TRBV11-2 and TRBJ2-5, with a possible D match to TRBD2 (6 bases). CDR3 length: 18 amino acids. V shed 0 bases and J shed 7 bases, with 24 bases lying between them. Germline V gene sequence: CDR1 SGHAT, CDR2 FQNNGV. DNA for the CDR3: TGTGCCAGCAGCTTAGATGGAGGTGAGGGACTCCAATTTGGGACCCAGTACTTC. Translation gives CASSLDGGEGLQFGTQYF.

In nucleotides, the CDR3 is TGTGCCACCACACTAGCGGGAGGGAACACCGGGGAGCTGTTTTTT. Translating it yields CATTLAGGNTGELFF. V usage is TRBV19 and J usage is TRBJ2-2; 12 positions match TRBD2. The trim removed 10 bases at V and 1 base at J, leaving 4 bases unmatched. CDR3 length: 15 amino acids. Per germline, CDR1 LNHDA and CDR2 SQIVND (reference sequence).

This chain links TRBV5-4 with TRBJ1-3, with D hard to call. The CDR3 covers 15 residues. V lost 0 bases to trimming and J lost 2 bases, with 9 bases between them. The V gene's germline CDR1 is SGHNT and CDR2 YYREEE (reference sequence). CDR3: CASSLDRFPGNTIYF. Written as DNA, the CDR3 is TGTGCCAGCAGCTTGGATAGATTCCCTGGAAACACCATATATTTT.

In nucleotides, the CDR3 is TGTGCCAGCAGAGTCGACAGGACCTTCAATCAGCCCCAGCATTTT. Translation gives CASRVDRTFNQPQHF. The chain links TRBV6-5 to TRBJ1-5, with D perhaps matching TRBD1 (6 bases). V dropped 6 bases and J dropped 3 bases, with 15 bases sitting between them. The CDR3 spans 15 residues. The V gene's germline CDR1 is MNHEY and CDR2 SVGAGI.

CDR3 amino acids: CASSRDRPDTQYF. In DNA form, the CDR3 reads TGTGCCAGCTCGAGGGACAGACCAGATACGCAGTATTTT. V usage is TRBV18 and J usage is TRBJ2-3; 7 bases are a match to TRBD1. Trimming cost V 6 bases and J 4 bases; bases outside gene matches: 4. The CDR3 is made up of 13 amino acids. Looked up from germline, CDR1 is KGHSH and CDR2 is LQKENI.

This clone has only a few counts. The genes are TRBV28 and TRBJ1-1, with 7 bases fitting TRBD1. Germline loops: CDR1 MDHEN, CDR2 SYDVKM. CDR3 length: 14 amino acids. The ends lost 5 bases at V and 1 base at J; junction bases unmatched: 4. CDR3 sequence reads: CASSRQGGNTEAFF. The CDR3 DNA reads as TGTGCCAGCAGTAGACAGGGAGGGAACACTGAAGCTTTCTTT.

The genes are TRBV3-1 (or the pseudogene TRBV3-2) and TRBJ1-5, with D uncertain. CDR1 is LGHDT, CDR2 YNNKEL, per germline (reference sequence). V gave up 0 bases and J gave up 6 bases, with 12 bases separating them. The CDR3 covers 15 residues. The CDR3 sequence is CASSQDYREGQPQHF. CDR3 DNA sequence: TGTGCCAGCAGCCAAGACTACCGGGAGGGTCAGCCCCAGCATTTT.

This clone was observed a single time. The chain links TRBV11-3 to TRBJ2-1, with D hard to call. CDR3 length equals 14 residues. Trimming shortened V by 0 bases and J by 3 bases, and 6 bases separated the two germline ends. The germline gives CDR1 SGHNT, CDR2 YENEEA. CDR3 in DNA: TGTGCCAGCAGCTTAGACTCCTACTACAATGAGCAGTTCTTC. This translates into CASSLDSYYNEQFF.

The chain carries TRBV5-1 and TRBJ2-3; TRBD2 aligns across 8 bases. V shed 4 bases, J shed 2 bases, and the junction held 9 bases outside the gene matches. The germline V gene encodes CDR1 SGHRS and CDR2 YFSETQ. The CDR3 length is 16 residues. The CDR3 nucleotides read TGCGCCAGCAGCGTCGAAGTAGCGGGAACCACAGATACGCAGTATTTT. The encoded protein is CASSVEVAGTTDTQYF.

V is TRBV5-6 and J is TRBJ1-2; 10 bases map to TRBD1. The CDR3 is 16 residues long. Germline V gives CDR1 SGHDT, CDR2 YYEEEE. Losses at the gene ends were 4 bases for V and 3 bases for J; bases not matched to a gene: 9. CDR3 DNA: TGTGCCAGCAGCGGCGGACAGGGGGGTGGAGACTATGGCTACACCTTC. Its protein is CASSGGQGGGDYGYTF.

The CDR3 loop reads CASSYLRGAPTEAFF. In DNA, the CDR3 is TGTGCCAGCAGTTACTTGCGGGGGGCTCCCACTGAAGCTTTCTTT. The V call is TRBV6-5, the J call TRBJ1-1; TRBD1 is a possible D gene (6 bases). CDR1 and CDR2 (germline): MNHEY, SVGAGI. The CDR3 runs to 15 residues. The V and J ends lost 1 base and 4 bases respectively, with 13 bases between them.